The next 22 T cell receptor beta chains were all read from a single sample in a study of blood T cell repertoires in COVID-19. The repertoire was sequenced with immunoSEQ multiplex PCR; TCRdb's copy has only in-frame clones and lacks some. Of around 130,000 clones listed, about 86% were seen once; the top ten hold about 2.2%. The sequencing sample was made of PBMCs or T cells enriched from blood (not recorded which). These receptors all come from a man between 40 and 49 years old with acute COVID-19.

The chain couples TRBV2 to TRBJ1-6, with D perhaps matching TRBD1 (5 bases). V was cut by 3 bases and J by 7 bases, with 10 bases left in between. CDR1 SNHLY and CDR2 FYNNEI come from the germline V gene. The CDR3 consists of 14 residues. The CDR3 DNA sequence: TGTGCCAGCAGTGAGCAGGGTGAAAATTCACCCCTCCACTTT. As protein: CASSEQGENSPLHF.

V and J are TRBV7-3 and TRBJ2-5, with 10 bases lining up with TRBD1. In germline, CDR1 is SGHTA, CDR2 FQGTGA. This CDR3 is built from 13 residues. V shed 5 bases, J shed 5 bases, and the junction held 2 bases outside the gene matches. For the CDR3, the DNA is TGTGCCAGCAGCGGGGGACAGGGGGAGACCCAGTACTTC. It specifies CASSGGQGETQYF.

CDR3 sequence (DNA): TGTGCCAGTACCGAGGACAGCCGGCCCTACGAGCAGTACTTC. Its protein product is CASTEDSRPYEQYF. The chain combines TRBV19 with TRBJ2-7, with a tentative D call TRBD1 (6 bases). The germline V and J ends were trimmed by 7 bases and 2 bases, with 15 bases remaining between them. From germline, CDR1 is LNHDA and CDR2 SQIVND (reference sequence). The CDR3 is 14 amino acids.

The chain is built from TRBV29-1 and TRBJ1-1; 8 nucleotides match TRBD1. Germline CDR1 is SQVTM and CDR2 is ANQGSEA. J gave up 5 bases and V 4 bases, and 9 bases lay outside the gene matches. CDR3 length equals 14 residues. The CDR3 protein is CSVVFYRGGTEAFF. The DNA of the CDR3 is TGCAGCGTTGTTTTTTACAGGGGGGGGACTGAAGCTTTCTTT.

This chain uses TRBV18 with TRBJ2-1, with D perhaps TRBD2 (6 bases). The CDR3 extends over 15 amino acids. Trimming removed 0 bases from V and 10 bases from J, with 16 bases in between. From germline, CDR1 is KGHSH and CDR2 LQKENI. In DNA, the CDR3 is TGTGCCAGCTCACCACCGGCCCTGGCGGGAAGGGAGCAGTTCTTC. The encoded protein is CASSPPALAGREQFF.

The chain couples TRBV6-5 to TRBJ2-7, with a possible D match to TRBD1 (6 bases). This CDR3 spans 13 amino acids. The ends were cut back, 5 bases at V and 5 bases at J, with 13 bases in the middle. Germline CDR1 reads MNHEY; CDR2 reads SVGAGI. The CDR3 DNA reads as TGTGCCAGCAGTCGACAGGAGGTCCACGAGCAGTACTTC. This encodes CASSRQEVHEQYF.

This sequence joins TRBV7-2 and TRBJ1-1; 8 bases are a match to TRBD1. This CDR3 has 14 amino acids. Germline CDR1 and CDR2: SGHTA and FQGNSA. J lost 0 bases, V lost 5 bases, and 2 bases had no gene match. CDR3: CASSAGGLNTEAFF. CDR3 sequence (DNA): TGTGCCAGCAGCGCAGGGGGCCTGAACACTGAAGCTTTCTTT.

This clone was picked up a small number of times. The rearrangement joins TRBV14 to TRBJ1-3, with 8 bases that match TRBD1. J lost 4 bases, V lost 5 bases, and 7 bases had no gene match. The CDR3 has 15 amino acids. Per germline, CDR1 SGHDN and CDR2 FVKESK. The CDR3 is CASSAQGARGNTIYF. CDR3 nucleotides: TGTGCCAGCAGCGCCCAGGGGGCGCGGGGAAACACCATATATTTT.

This chain uses TRBV28 with TRBJ1-2; D is uncertain. The V gene lost 6 bases and the J gene lost 6 bases, with 11 bases spanning the gap. CDR3 size: 12 residues. In germline, CDR1 is MDHEN, CDR2 SYDVKM. For the CDR3, the DNA is TGTGCCAGCAGCCCCGACACTCATGGCTACACCTTC. As protein: CASSPDTHGYTF.

The CDR3 region has the DNA TGTGCCAGCAGTCCCCGGACTGGCTCCTACAATGAGCAGTTCTTC. Its protein is CASSPRTGSYNEQFF. The rearrangement links TRBV27 to TRBJ2-1; D might be TRBD2 (5 bases). This CDR3 has 15 amino acids. Between the trimmed V and J ends, which lost 5 bases and 0 bases, there was a span of 11 bases. CDR1 and CDR2 (germline): MNHEY, SMNVEV (reference sequence).

The chain links TRBV3-1 (or the pseudogene TRBV3-2) to TRBJ1-1; 9 bases line up with TRBD1. The CDR3 covers 14 residues. V gave up 4 bases and J gave up 4 bases; unmatched junction bases: 4. Looked up from germline, CDR1 is LGHDT and CDR2 is YNNKEL (reference sequence). CDR3 in DNA: TGTGCCAGCAGCCCGGACAGGGGATCCACTGAAGCTTTCTTT. Protein sequence: CASSPDRGSTEAFF.

The genes are TRBV7-2 and TRBJ1-2; TRBD1 matches 8 bases. V gave up 3 bases and J gave up 3 bases; unmatched junction bases: 3. The CDR3 runs to 14 residues. Germline-derived CDR1 and CDR2 are SGHTA and FQGNSA. CDR3 nucleotides: TGTGCCAGCAGCTTTCAGACAGGGGACTATGGCTACACCTTC. This translates into CASSFQTGDYGYTF.

The genes are TRBV5-4 and TRBJ2-1, with D tentatively TRBD2 (6 bases). The CDR3 runs 13 residues. Looked up from germline, CDR1 is SGHNT and CDR2 is YYREEE (reference sequence). V lost 1 base and J lost 6, with 8 bases in between. The CDR3 DNA reads as TGTGCCAGCAGCTTGTGGACTACCAATGAGCAGTTCTTC. Amino acid sequence: CASSLWTTNEQFF.

The table lists this clone with a count of one. Other DNA variants within this sample encode the same CDR3. The V and J genes are TRBV5-1 and TRBJ1-1, with unresolved D. The CDR3 length is 13 residues. The V end lost 1 base, the J end lost 3 bases, and 7 bases lay between the germline ends. CDR1 and CDR2 (germline): SGHRS, YFSETQ. Here the CDR3 DNA reads TGCGCCAGCAGCTTGCGGGTCGACACTGAAGCTTTCTTT. It codes for CASSLRVDTEAFF.

Here the CDR3 DNA reads TGCGCCAGCAGGCCTTGGACTAGCGGGAGGGCCCGGCAGTTCTTC. Amino acid sequence: CASRPWTSGRARQFF. The rearrangement links TRBV5-1 to TRBJ2-1; 15 bases are a match to TRBD2. The CDR3 runs to 15 residues. Germline CDR1 and CDR2: SGHRS and YFSETQ. Trimming removed 5 bases from V and 12 bases from J; junction bases left unmatched: 9.

CDR3 DNA sequence: TGTGCCAGCAGTGATCCAGGGTTGAACACTGAAGCTTTCTTT. Translation gives CASSDPGLNTEAFF. The chain combines TRBV6-1 with TRBJ1-1, with D perhaps TRBD1 (5 bases). The V gene lost 3 bases and the J gene lost 0 bases, with 8 bases spanning the gap. CDR1 is MNHNS and CDR2 is SASEGT in the germline V gene. The CDR3 runs 14 residues.

This chain links TRBV11-1 with TRBJ1-1; D gene unclear. The V end was cut by 1 base, the J end by 9 bases, with 12 bases between. The CDR3 runs to 13 residues. Germline assignment: CDR1 SGHAT and CDR2 FQDESV (reference sequence). In nucleotides, the CDR3 is TGTGCCAGCAGCTTAGGGGCAAGCTTCCAAGCTTTCTTT. Translating it yields CASSLGASFQAFF.

The chain links TRBV9 to TRBJ2-7; 7 bases fit TRBD2. Germline CDR1 SGDLS, CDR2 YYNGEE. CDR3 length: 17 residues. J was trimmed by 5 bases and V by 0 bases; bases with no gene match: 14. Written as DNA, the CDR3 is TGTGCCAGCAGCGTAGGAGTTAAAGGAGCGGGGTACGACGAGCAGTACTTC. Translating gives CASSVGVKGAGYDEQYF.

This clone appeared once. The chain uses TRBV19 and TRBJ1-1; 9 bases line up with TRBD1. Germline V gene sequence: CDR1 LNHDA, CDR2 SQIVND (reference sequence). CDR3 length: 15 amino acids. The trim removed 7 bases at V and 0 bases at J, leaving 6 bases unmatched. The CDR3 region has the DNA TGTGCCAGTAATGCCGGGACAGGGCTGAACACTGAAGCTTTCTTT. Residues: CASNAGTGLNTEAFF.

The gene calls are TRBV14 and TRBJ2-7; perhaps TRBD1 as D (5 bases). The length of the CDR3 is 14 residues. Germline loops: CDR1 SGHDN, CDR2 FVKESK. Deletions cut 1 base from V and 5 bases from J, with 12 bases between. The CDR3 coding sequence is TGTGCCAGCAGCCAAGGAACTCAGGGCCACGAGCAGTACTTC. It translates to CASSQGTQGHEQYF.

The chain carries TRBV7-2 and TRBJ1-1; 7 bases match TRBD1. This CDR3 spans 14 amino acids. The ends lost 5 bases at V and 3 bases at J; junction bases unmatched: 6. Germline loops: CDR1 SGHTA, CDR2 FQGNSA. The CDR3 DNA reads TGTGCCAGCAGCCTACCCGGGACAGACACTGAAGCTTTCTTT. Protein sequence: CASSLPGTDTEAFF.

This chain uses TRBV5-6 with TRBJ1-2; D is unresolved. V lost 3 bases, J lost 5 bases, and 17 bases lay in between. This CDR3 is 15 amino acids long. Germline CDR1 reads SGHDT; CDR2 reads YYEEEE. CDR3 DNA: TGTGCCAGCAGCTCTGACTGGAGGGTGTCTTATGGCTACACCTTC. It codes for CASSSDWRVSYGYTF. Full variable domain (outside the CDR3, taken from reference TRBV5-6 and TRBJ1-2): DAGVTQSPTHLIKTRGQQVTLRCSPKSGHDTVSWYQQALGQGPQFIFQYYEEEERQRGNFPDRFSGHQFPNYSSELNVNALLLGDSALYLCASSSDWRVSYGYTFGSGTRLTVV.